The T cell receptor beta chain described here comes from a study of OX40 agonist ivuxolimab in advanced cancers. In the study overall: Three patients got partial responses; one had hepatocellular carcinoma and two had cutaneous melanoma.

Germline lookup yields CDR1 GTSNPN and CDR2 SVGIG (reference sequence). CDR3 length equals 13 residues. Between the trimmed V and J ends, which lost 2 bases and 4 bases, there was a span of 11 bases. Some clones are missing from TCRdb's copy, which holds only in-frame ones; the method was immunoSEQ multiplex PCR. The table includes about 79,000 clones, under 85% detected once. The chain combines TRBV30 with TRBJ1-2; D gene ambiguous. This TCR was sampled from an adult with an advanced solid tumor such as melanoma, head and neck, liver or kidney cancer. The sample was CD4+ or CD8+ T cells sorted from blood, taken in a trial of the OX40 agonist ivuxolimab. The CDR3 sequence is CAWSRRHLYGYTF. DNA for the CDR3: TGTGCCTGGAGTAGGCGCCATCTCTATGGCTACACCTTC.